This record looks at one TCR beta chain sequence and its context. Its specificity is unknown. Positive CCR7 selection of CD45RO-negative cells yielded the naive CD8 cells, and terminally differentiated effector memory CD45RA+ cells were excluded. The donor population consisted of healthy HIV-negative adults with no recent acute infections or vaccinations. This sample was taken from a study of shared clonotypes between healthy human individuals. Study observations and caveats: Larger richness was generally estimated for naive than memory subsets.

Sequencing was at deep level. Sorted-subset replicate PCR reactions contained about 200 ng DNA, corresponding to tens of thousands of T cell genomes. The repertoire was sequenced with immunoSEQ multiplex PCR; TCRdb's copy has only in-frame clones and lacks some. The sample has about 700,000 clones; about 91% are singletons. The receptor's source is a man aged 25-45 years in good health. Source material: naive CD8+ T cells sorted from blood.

In nucleotides, the CDR3 is TGTGCCAGCAGTTACTCCGCAGGCGATGAGCAGTTCTTC. Amino acid sequence: CASSYSAGDEQFF. The V call is TRBV6-5, the J call TRBJ2-1; the D is unclear. Germline loops: CDR1 MNHEY, CDR2 SVGAGI. V lost 0 bases and J 8 bases, leaving 8 bases between the germline ends. The CDR3 loop spans 13 amino acids.